One T cell receptor (beta chain) is described in this entry. Clones were sequenced by immunoSEQ multiplex PCR, and TCRdb holds only the in-frame ones, with some missing. The table lists tens of thousands of clones, 70% to 90% of them singletons, with 4% to 5.5% in the top ten. The source of the sample is a study of blood T cell repertoires in COVID-19. CDR3 length: 17 residues. CDR1 and CDR2 from the germline V gene are LGHNA and YNFKEQ. Trimming removed 0 bases from V and 6 bases from J; junction bases left unmatched: 8. The TCR sequence derives from a woman of 80 years or more with acute or convalescent COVID-19. The source material was peripheral blood. The chain recombines TRBV4-2 with TRBJ2-3; TRBD2 agrees at 11 bases. The CDR3 region is CASSQDRLAGIPDTQYF. The CDR3 region has the DNA TGTGCCAGCAGCCAAGACCGACTAGCGGGGATCCCTGATACGCAGTATTTT.